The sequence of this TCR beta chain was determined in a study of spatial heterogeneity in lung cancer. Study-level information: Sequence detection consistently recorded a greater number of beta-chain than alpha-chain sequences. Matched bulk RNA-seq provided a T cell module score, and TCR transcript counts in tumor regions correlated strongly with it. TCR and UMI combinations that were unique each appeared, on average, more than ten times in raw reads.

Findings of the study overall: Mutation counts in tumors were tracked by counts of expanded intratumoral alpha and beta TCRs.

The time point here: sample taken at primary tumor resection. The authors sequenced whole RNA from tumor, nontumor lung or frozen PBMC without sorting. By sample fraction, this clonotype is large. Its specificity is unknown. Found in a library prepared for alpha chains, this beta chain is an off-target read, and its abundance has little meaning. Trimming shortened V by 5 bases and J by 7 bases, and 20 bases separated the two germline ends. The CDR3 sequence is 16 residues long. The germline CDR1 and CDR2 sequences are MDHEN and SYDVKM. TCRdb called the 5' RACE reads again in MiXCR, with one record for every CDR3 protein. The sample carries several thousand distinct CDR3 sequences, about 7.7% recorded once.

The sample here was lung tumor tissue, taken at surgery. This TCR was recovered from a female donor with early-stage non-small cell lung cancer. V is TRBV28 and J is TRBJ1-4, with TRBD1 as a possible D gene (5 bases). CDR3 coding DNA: TGTGCCAGCAGTACATCATCCAGGGTGCTTAGTGAAAAACTGTTTTTT. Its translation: CASSTSSRVLSEKLFF.